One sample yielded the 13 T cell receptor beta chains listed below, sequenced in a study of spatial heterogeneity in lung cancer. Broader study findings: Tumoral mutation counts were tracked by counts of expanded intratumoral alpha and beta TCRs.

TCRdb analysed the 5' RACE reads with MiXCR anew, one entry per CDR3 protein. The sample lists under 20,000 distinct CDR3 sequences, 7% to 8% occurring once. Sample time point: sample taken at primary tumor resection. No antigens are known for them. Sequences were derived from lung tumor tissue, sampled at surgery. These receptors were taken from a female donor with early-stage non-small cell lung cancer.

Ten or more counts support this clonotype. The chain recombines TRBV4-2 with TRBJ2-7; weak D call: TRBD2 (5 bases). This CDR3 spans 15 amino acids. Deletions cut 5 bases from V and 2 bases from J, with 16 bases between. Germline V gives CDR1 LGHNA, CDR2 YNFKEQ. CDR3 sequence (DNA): TGTGCCAGCAGCGCCGGAGGAGGAACTCCCTACGAGCAGTACTTC. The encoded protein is CASSAGGGTPYEQYF.

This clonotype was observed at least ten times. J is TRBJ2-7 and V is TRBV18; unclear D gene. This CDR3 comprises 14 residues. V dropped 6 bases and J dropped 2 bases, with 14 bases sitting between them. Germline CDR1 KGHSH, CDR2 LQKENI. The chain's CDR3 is CASSPPGSTYEQYF. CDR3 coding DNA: TGTGCCAGCTCTCCTCCGGGCTCGACCTACGAGCAGTACTTC.

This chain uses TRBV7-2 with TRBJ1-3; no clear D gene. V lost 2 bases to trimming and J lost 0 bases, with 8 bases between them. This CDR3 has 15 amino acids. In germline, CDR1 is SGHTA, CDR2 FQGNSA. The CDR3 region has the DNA TGTGCCAGCAGCTTATCGCGAGCCTCTGGAAACACCATATATTTT. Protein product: CASSLSRASGNTIYF.

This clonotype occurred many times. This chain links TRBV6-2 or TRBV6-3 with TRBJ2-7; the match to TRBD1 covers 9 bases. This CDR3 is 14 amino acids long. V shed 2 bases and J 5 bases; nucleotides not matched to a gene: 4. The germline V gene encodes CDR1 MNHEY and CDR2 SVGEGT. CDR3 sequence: CASSYGGTGNEQYF. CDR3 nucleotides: TGTGCCAGCAGTTACGGTGGGACAGGGAACGAGCAGTACTTC.

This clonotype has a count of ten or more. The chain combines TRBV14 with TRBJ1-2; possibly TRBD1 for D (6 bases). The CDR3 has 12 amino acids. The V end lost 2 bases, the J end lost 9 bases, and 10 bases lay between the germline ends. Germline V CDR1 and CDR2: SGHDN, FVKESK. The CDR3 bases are TGTGCCAGCAGCCAATGGGACACGAGCTACACCTTC. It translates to CASSQWDTSYTF. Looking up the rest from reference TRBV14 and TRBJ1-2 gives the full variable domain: EAGVTQFPSHSVIEKGQTVTLRCDPISGHDNLYWYRRVMGKEIKFLLHFVKESKQDESGMPNNRFLAERTGGTYSTLKVQPAELEDSGVYFCASSQWDTSYTFGSGTRLTVV.

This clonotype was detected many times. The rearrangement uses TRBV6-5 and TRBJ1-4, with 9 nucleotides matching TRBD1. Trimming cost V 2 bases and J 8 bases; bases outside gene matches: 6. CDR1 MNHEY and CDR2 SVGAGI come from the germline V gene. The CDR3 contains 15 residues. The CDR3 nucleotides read TGTGCCAGCAGTTACACAGGGGGCGTCAGGGAAAAACTGTTTTTT. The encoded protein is CASSYTGGVREKLFF.

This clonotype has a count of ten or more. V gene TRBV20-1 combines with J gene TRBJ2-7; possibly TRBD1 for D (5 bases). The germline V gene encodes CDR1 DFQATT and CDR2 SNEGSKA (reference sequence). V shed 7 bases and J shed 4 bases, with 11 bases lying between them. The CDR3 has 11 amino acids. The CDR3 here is CSVPGLYEQYF. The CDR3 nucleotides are TGCAGTGTTCCAGGGTTGTACGAGCAGTACTTC.

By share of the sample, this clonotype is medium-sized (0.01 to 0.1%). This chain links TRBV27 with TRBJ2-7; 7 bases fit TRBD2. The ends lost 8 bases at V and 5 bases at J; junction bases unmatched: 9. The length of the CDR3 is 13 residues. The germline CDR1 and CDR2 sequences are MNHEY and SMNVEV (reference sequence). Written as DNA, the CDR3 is TGTGCCAGCTCATGGACTAGGAATAACGAGCAGTACTTC. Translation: CASSWTRNNEQYF.

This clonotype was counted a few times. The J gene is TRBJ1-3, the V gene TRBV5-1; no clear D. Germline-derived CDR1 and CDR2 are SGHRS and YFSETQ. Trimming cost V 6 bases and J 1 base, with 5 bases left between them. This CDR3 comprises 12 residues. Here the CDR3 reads CASTGSGNTIYF. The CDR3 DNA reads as TGCGCCAGCACAGGATCTGGAAACACCATATATTTT. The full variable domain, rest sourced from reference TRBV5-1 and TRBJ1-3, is KAGVTQTPRYLIKTRGQQVTLSCSPISGHRSVSWYQQTPGQGLQFLFEYFSETQRNKGNFPGRFSGRQFSNSRSEMNVSTLELGDSALYLCASTGSGNTIYFGEGSWLTVV.

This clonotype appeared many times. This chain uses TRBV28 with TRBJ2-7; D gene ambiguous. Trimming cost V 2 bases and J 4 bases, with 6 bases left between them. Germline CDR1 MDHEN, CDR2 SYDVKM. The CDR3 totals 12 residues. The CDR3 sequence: CASSLVRYEQYF. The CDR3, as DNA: TGTGCCAGCAGTTTAGTAAGATACGAGCAGTACTTC.

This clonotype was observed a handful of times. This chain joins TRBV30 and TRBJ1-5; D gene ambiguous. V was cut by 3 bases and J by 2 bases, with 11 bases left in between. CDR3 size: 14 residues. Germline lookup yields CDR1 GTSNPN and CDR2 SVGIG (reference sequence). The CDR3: CAWSRKPGNQPQHF. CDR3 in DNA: TGTGCCTGGAGCCGAAAGCCCGGCAATCAGCCCCAGCATTTT.

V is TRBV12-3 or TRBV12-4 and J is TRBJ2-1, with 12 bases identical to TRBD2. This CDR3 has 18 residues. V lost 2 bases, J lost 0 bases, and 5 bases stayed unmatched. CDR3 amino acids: CASSLRLAGDYSYNEQFF. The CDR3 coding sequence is TGTGCCAGCAGTTTAAGACTAGCGGGGGACTACTCCTACAATGAGCAGTTCTTC.

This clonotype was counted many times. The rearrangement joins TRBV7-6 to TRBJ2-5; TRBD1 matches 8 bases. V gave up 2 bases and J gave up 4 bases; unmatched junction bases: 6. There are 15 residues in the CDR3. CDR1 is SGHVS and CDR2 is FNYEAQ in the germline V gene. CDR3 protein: CASSLRGTGGETQYF. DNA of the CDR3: TGTGCCAGCAGCTTACGAGGCACAGGGGGAGAGACCCAGTACTTC.